This TCR beta chain derives from a study of blood T cell repertoires in COVID-19. About the research overall: The origin of the acute and convalescent COVID-19 samples was the United States, Italy and Spain. PBMCs, B-cell-depleted T cells, or T cells were the source of the cDNA or gDNA that made up the material.

Repertoires were generated with immunoSEQ multiplex PCR, while TCRdb's copy carries only in-frame clones and drops some. This sample has approximately 210,000 clones, with 84% found just once. V dropped 8 bases and J dropped 4; count of bases not matched to a gene: 8. Germline-derived CDR1 and CDR2 are KGHSH and LQKENI. The CDR3 contains 15 residues. V gene TRBV18 combines with J gene TRBJ2-1; 10 nucleotides agree with TRBD2. The sequence was collected from a man aged 25-45 years with active or convalescent COVID-19. The sample was peripheral blood. As DNA, the CDR3 is TGTGCCAGCCAACCTGGACTAGCGGAGTACAATGAGCAGTTCTTC. This codes for CASQPGLAEYNEQFF.